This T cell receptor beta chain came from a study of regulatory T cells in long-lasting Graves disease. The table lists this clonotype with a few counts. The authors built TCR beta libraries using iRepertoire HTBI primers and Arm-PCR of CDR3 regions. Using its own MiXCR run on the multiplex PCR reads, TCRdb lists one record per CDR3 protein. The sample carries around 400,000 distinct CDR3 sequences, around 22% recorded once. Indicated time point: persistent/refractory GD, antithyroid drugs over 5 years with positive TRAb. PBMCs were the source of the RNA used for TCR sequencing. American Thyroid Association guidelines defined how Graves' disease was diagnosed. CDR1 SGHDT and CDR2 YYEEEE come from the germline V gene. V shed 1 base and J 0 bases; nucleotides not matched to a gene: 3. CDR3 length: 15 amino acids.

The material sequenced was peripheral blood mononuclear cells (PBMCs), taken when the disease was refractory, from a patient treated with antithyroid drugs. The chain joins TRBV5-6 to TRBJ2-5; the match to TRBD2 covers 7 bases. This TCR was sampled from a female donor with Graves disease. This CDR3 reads CASSLSGTNQETQYF. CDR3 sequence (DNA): TGTGCCAGCAGCTTGTCCGGGACTAACCAAGAGACCCAGTACTTC.